This T cell receptor (beta chain) was recovered during a study of patients and donors after allogeneic stem cell transplantation. TCRdb itself ran the RT-PCR reads through MiXCR, one entry per CDR3 protein. The sample contains roughly 940,000 distinct CDR3 sequences, 18% of which appear only once. With 4 bases removed from V and 5 bases from J, the gap between germline ends came to 17 bases. Germline loops: CDR1 KGHSH, CDR2 LQKENI. The length of the CDR3 is 15 residues. Specimen: blood, either unsorted or a sorted T cell fraction (not recorded which). The gene calls are TRBV18 and TRBJ1-1; the D gene is possibly TRBD1 (5 bases). This clonotype was obtained from a human donor who was either an allogeneic HSCT recipient or a stem cell or donor lymphocyte infusion donor (not recorded which). It is not recorded whose cells these are; they may come from a transplant donor. CDR3 DNA sequence: TGTGCCAGCTCACTTGTTCGCGCAGGGTTGACTGAAGCTTTCTTT. Translating gives CASSLVRAGLTEAFF.